This T cell receptor (beta chain) originates from a study of blood T cell repertoires in COVID-19. At the level of the study: The cDNA or gDNA used as material had been derived from T cells, B-cell-depleted T cells, or PBMCs.

The CDR3 has 13 residues. Trimming cost V 4 bases and J 8 bases; bases outside gene matches: 7. The germline CDR1 and CDR2 sequences are GTSNPN and SVGIG (reference sequence). Study processing details: Scientists estimated how many nucleated cells there were by amplifying reference gene primers. Only in-frame clones appear in the TCRdb table, and some are missing; sequencing was by immunoSEQ multiplex PCR. V, J and clone size are taken as reported in that table, and D and trimming were inferred from the DNA itself. The table lists a few hundred thousand clones, around 88% of them singletons, with under 8% in the top ten. This clone was recorded once.

The V call is TRBV30, the J call TRBJ1-4, with TRBD1 matching 7 bases. The material sequenced was peripheral blood. The sequence derives from a woman aged 25 to 39 who had recovered from COVID-19. CDR3 amino acids: CAWTLDRAEKLFF. CDR3 in DNA: TGTGCCTGGACATTAGACAGGGCCGAAAAACTGTTTTTT.